Sequencing of this TCR beta chain was carried out in a study of blood T cell repertoires in COVID-19. Study context: Sample material is recorded as cDNA or gDNA derived from T cells, B-cell-depleted T cells, or PBMCs.

The V and J ends lost 1 base and 3 bases, in that order; junction bases with no gene match: 7. The CDR3 loop spans 16 amino acids. Germline V gene lookup returns CDR1 SGHRS and CDR2 YFSETQ. Profiled with immunoSEQ multiplex PCR; TCRdb holds only in-frame clones, not every one. The table lists about 380,000 clones, 85% of them singletons. The TCR comes from a woman aged 18-29 years with acute or convalescent COVID-19. The chain links TRBV5-1 to TRBJ2-7, with TRBD2 identical over 10 bases. The sequenced material came from peripheral blood. The CDR3 region is CASSLSLAGDNYEQYF. In nucleotides, the CDR3 is TGCGCCAGCAGCTTGAGCCTAGCGGGGGATAACTACGAGCAGTACTTC.